Listed here is a single TCR beta chain. Its antigen is unidentified. The source of the sample is a study of T cells in Graves' hyperthyroidism and ophthalmopathy. Notes on the study in general: The model made its ophthalmopathy prediction, and onset followed a median around 6.5 months later. Stable hyperthyroidism and ophthalmopathy were separated using 13 V-J signatures.

The germline CDR1 and CDR2 sequences are SEHNR and FQNEAQ (reference sequence). The CDR3 sequence is 14 residues long. Trimming took 7 bases from V and 3 from J, leaving 14 bases between them. There were TCR beta CDR3 regions amplified from RNA transcripts. HTBI primers were employed in a first-round RT-PCR of the TCR CDR3. TCRdb passed the multiplex PCR reads through MiXCR, listing each CDR3 protein once. This sample carries about 600,000 distinct CDR3 sequences, around 16% of them seen once, and the ten largest clones take more than 3%. This chain uses TRBV7-9 with TRBJ2-3; D is undetermined. This receptor was taken from a woman between 35 and 50 years old with Graves' ophthalmopathy. The sample was blood. The chain's CDR3 is CASTHSYPTDTQYF. The DNA for the CDR3 is TGTGCCAGCACCCACAGTTATCCAACAGATACGCAGTATTTT.